This T cell receptor beta chain was profiled in a study of blood T cell repertoires in COVID-19. The wider study: From T cells, B-cell-depleted T cells, or PBMCs came the material, which was cDNA or gDNA.

Libraries were prepared by immunoSEQ multiplex PCR; TCRdb keeps only in-frame clonotypes and omits some of them. The repertoire has roughly 160,000 clones, over 75% of them found once; the top ten carry 5.5% to 8.5%. CDR3 length: 17 residues. Germline CDR1 is SGHKS and CDR2 is YYEKEE (reference sequence). Trimming at V came to 4 bases and at J to 2 bases, leaving 6 bases not matched to a gene. The V call is TRBV5-5, the J call TRBJ2-1, with 13 bases matching TRBD2. The clonotype comes from a woman aged 45-59 years who had recovered from COVID-19. Sequencing was carried out using PBMCs or T cells enriched from blood (not recorded which). This CDR3 is CASSLGLAGVTYNEQFF. CDR3 DNA sequence: TGTGCCAGCAGCCTCGGACTAGCGGGGGTCACCTACAATGAGCAGTTCTTC.